Following are 28 T cell receptor beta chains from one sample sequenced in a study of cytomegalovirus exposure and HLA in healthy donors. PCR amplification relied on 60 Vbeta primers (plus 13 Jbeta primers). Sequenced by immunoSEQ multiplex PCR; TCRdb stores in-frame clones only, minus some. The sample records roughly 140,000 clones, around 79% being singletons. Input material: PBMCs. The receptors come from a male donor in good health and CMV-seronegative.

The chain employs TRBV2 and TRBJ1-2, with 7 bases aligning to TRBD1. CDR1 and CDR2 (germline): SNHLY, FYNNEI. The CDR3 sequence is 14 residues long. The trim removed 6 bases at V and 4 bases at J, leaving 8 bases unmatched. The CDR3 sequence: CASRGQHLLYGYTF. CDR3 bases: TGTGCCAGCAGGGGACAGCACCTCCTCTATGGCTACACCTTC.

The rearrangement joins TRBV29-1 to TRBJ2-5; 9 positions agree with TRBD2. The trim removed 4 bases at V and 5 bases at J, leaving 8 bases unmatched. The CDR3 is 14 amino acids. From germline, CDR1 is SQVTM and CDR2 ANQGSEA. The chain's CDR3 is CSVGISGRGETQYF. CDR3 nucleotide sequence: TGCAGCGTTGGTATTAGCGGGAGAGGTGAGACCCAGTACTTC.

V usage is TRBV7-2 and J usage is TRBJ1-5; D unresolved. V was pared by 5 bases and J by 3 bases, with 11 bases between. This CDR3 is built from 14 residues. The germline V gene has CDR1 SGHTA and CDR2 FQGNSA. The CDR3 nucleotides are TGTGCCAGCAGCGCCGACGCGGTCAATCAGCCCCAGCATTTT. Translated: CASSADAVNQPQHF.

The gene calls are TRBV7-6 and TRBJ2-5; D possibly corresponds to TRBD1 (6 bases). The ends were cut back, 7 bases at V and 2 bases at J, with 17 bases in the middle. The CDR3 sequence is 15 residues long. CDR1 is SGHVS, CDR2 FNYEAQ, per germline. CDR3 DNA: TGTGCCAGCACACCCCGGGACACGATGCAAGAGACCCAGTACTTC. Translated, it gives CASTPRDTMQETQYF.

V gene TRBV21-1 combines with J gene TRBJ1-4; the table calls TRBD1, which could not be checked here. TRBV21-1 is a recognized pseudogene. The CDR3 spans 16 residues. The CDR3 loop reads CASSPRRGKGNEKLFF. CDR3 coding DNA: TGTGCCAGCAGCCCCCGAAGGGGCAAGGGGAATGAAAAACTGTTTTTT.

This clone occurred a few times. V usage is TRBV27 and J usage is TRBJ1-2; perhaps TRBD1 as D (6 bases). The V and J ends lost 0 bases and 7 bases respectively, with 12 bases between them. Germline CDR1 is MNHEY and CDR2 is SMNVEV (reference sequence). The CDR3 is 14 amino acids. CDR3 amino acids: CASSLSGQISGYTF. The CDR3 DNA is TGTGCCAGCAGTTTATCAGGACAGATTTCTGGCTACACCTTC.

CDR3 amino acids: CASSQDRTGTEAFF. CDR3 nucleotide sequence: TGCGCCAGCAGCCAAGATCGGACTGGAACTGAAGCTTTCTTT. The rearrangement links TRBV4-3 to TRBJ1-1; D is unresolved. Trimming took 0 bases from V and 5 from J, leaving 10 bases between them. The CDR3 covers 14 residues. The V gene's germline CDR1 is LGHNA and CDR2 YSLEER.

The chain uses TRBV12-5 and TRBJ2-2; 11 bases align to TRBD2. Germline loops: CDR1 LGHNT, CDR2 FRNRAP. Losses at the gene ends were 4 bases for V and 1 base for J; bases not matched to a gene: 2. The CDR3 contains 16 residues. Written as DNA, the CDR3 is TGTGCTAGTGGTTCCCTAGCGGGGGGGAACACCGGGGAGCTGTTTTTT. Its protein product is CASGSLAGGNTGELFF. The complete variable domain, with remaining parts taken from reference TRBV12-5 and TRBJ2-2, reads DARVTQTPRHKVTEMGQEVTMRCQPILGHNTVFWYRQTMMQGLELLAYFRNRAPLDDSGMPKDRFSAEMPDATLATLKIQPSEPRDSAVYFCASGSLAGGNTGELFFGEGSRLTVL.

The V gene is TRBV6-6, the J gene TRBJ1-5; perhaps TRBD1 as D (5 bases). CDR1 is MNHNY, CDR2 SVGAGI, per germline (reference sequence). V was clipped by 0 bases and J by 1 base, with 7 bases between them. The CDR3 has 15 residues. CDR3 in DNA: TGTGCCAGCAGTTACTCTTCAGGGAGCAATCAGCCCCAGCATTTT. Amino acid sequence: CASSYSSGSNQPQHF.

This clone was counted a single time. V and J are TRBV7-9 and TRBJ2-1; TRBD2 aligns across 16 bases. V lost 4 bases and J lost 8; bases outside the gene matches: 2. The CDR3 contains 15 residues. Germline CDR1 and CDR2: SEHNR and FQNEAQ (reference sequence). The CDR3 region is CASSSGTSGRDEQFF. The CDR3 DNA reads as TGTGCCAGCAGCTCGGGGACTAGCGGGAGGGATGAGCAGTTCTTC.

This clone is a singleton in its sample. V gene TRBV6-6 combines with J gene TRBJ1-2; 9 bases agree with TRBD1. The CDR3 consists of 15 residues. V dropped 5 bases and J dropped 0; count of bases not matched to a gene: 4. Germline V gene sequence: CDR1 MNHNY, CDR2 SVGAGI (reference sequence). CDR3 nucleotide sequence: TGTGCCAGCAGTGCGACAGGGGGTGCTAACTATGGCTACACCTTC. It encodes CASSATGGANYGYTF.

This clone was detected once. The rearrangement links TRBV5-6 to TRBJ2-7; 7 bases map to TRBD1. The CDR3 sequence is 15 residues long. Germline CDR1 reads SGHDT; CDR2 reads YYEEEE. Trimming took 4 bases from V and 0 from J; bases not matched to a gene: 7. The DNA of the CDR3 is TGTGCCAGCAGCCCCCTAGGGACAGCCTCCTACGAGCAGTACTTC. Protein: CASSPLGTASYEQYF.

The V call is TRBV11-2, the J call TRBJ2-1; 9 bases align to TRBD1. J gave up 2 bases and V 5 bases, and 4 bases lay outside the gene matches. Germline CDR1 is SGHAT and CDR2 is FQNNGV. This CDR3 has 15 residues. The CDR3 protein is CASSLDRGAYNEQFF. The CDR3 DNA sequence: TGTGCCAGCAGCCTCGACAGGGGGGCCTACAATGAGCAGTTCTTC.

The chain is built from TRBV23-1 and TRBJ1-1; 7 nucleotides align to TRBD1. TRBV23-1 is known as an ORF, though its function is uncertain. This CDR3 is 14 amino acids long. Germline trimming cut 2 bases from V and 5 bases from J; bases unmatched to any gene: 5. The CDR3: CASSQLTGETEAFF. The CDR3 DNA is TGCGCCAGCAGTCAACTTACAGGGGAGACTGAAGCTTTCTTT.

The chain employs TRBV6-1 and TRBJ2-1, with unresolved D. Trimming removed 2 bases at V and 5 bases at J, with 10 bases between. Germline lookup yields CDR1 MNHNS and CDR2 SASEGT. The CDR3 extends over 14 amino acids. The CDR3 nucleotides are TGTGCCAGCAGTGAACGTGGCGGCCACAATGAGCAGTTCTTC. It is translated as CASSERGGHNEQFF.

The rearrangement links TRBV7-2 to TRBJ2-5; 7 bases map to TRBD2. The CDR3 contains 13 residues. V lost 7 bases, J lost 3 bases, and 5 bases stayed unmatched. Germline V gene sequence: CDR1 SGHTA, CDR2 FQGNSA. The CDR3 sequence: CASNGTMEETQYF. In DNA, the CDR3 is TGTGCCAGCAACGGGACTATGGAAGAGACCCAGTACTTC.

This clone came up a few times. The chain carries TRBV5-1 and TRBJ2-5, with 14 positions matching TRBD2. Germline CDR1 reads SGHRS; CDR2 reads YFSETQ. The CDR3 totals 16 residues. The J segment lost 4 bases and the V segment lost 4 bases, leaving 6 bases of the junction unmatched. The CDR3 here is CASSQMTSGGGETQYF. The CDR3 nucleotides read TGCGCCAGCAGCCAAATGACTAGCGGGGGGGGAGAGACCCAGTACTTC.

This chain joins TRBV6-5 and TRBJ1-2, with D perhaps TRBD1 (5 bases). With 2 bases removed from V and 10 bases from J, the gap between germline ends came to 11 bases. The CDR3 length is 12 residues. The germline V gene encodes CDR1 MNHEY and CDR2 SVGAGI. CDR3 sequence reads: CASSYGEGAYTF. For the CDR3, the DNA is TGTGCCAGCAGTTACGGGGAAGGGGCCTACACCTTC.

V gene TRBV6-1 combines with J gene TRBJ2-7; 8 bases line up with TRBD1. V dropped 2 bases and J dropped 6; count of bases not matched to a gene: 12. The CDR3 is made up of 16 amino acids. Germline V CDR1 and CDR2: MNHNS, SASEGT. The CDR3 region has the DNA TGTGCCAGCAGTGAACTCCTCGGGACAGGAGTTGGCGAGCAGTACTTC. Translation gives CASSELLGTGVGEQYF.

V is TRBV2 and J is TRBJ1-5; D perhaps matches TRBD1 (6 bases). CDR1 is SNHLY, CDR2 FYNNEI, per germline. V was cut by 1 base and J by 11 bases, with 9 bases left in between. This CDR3 spans 12 amino acids. Written as DNA, the CDR3 is TGTGCCAGCAGTGAAGAGAAGGGGGCCCAGCATTTT. Its protein is CASSEEKGAQHF. Drawing the rest from reference TRBV2 and TRBJ1-5, the complete variable domain is EPEVTQTPSHQVTQMGQEVILRCVPISNHLYFYWYRQILGQKVEFLVSFYNNEISEKSEIFDDQFSVERPDGSNFTLKIRSTKLEDSAMYFCASSEEKGAQHFGDGTRLSIL.

About this clone itself: The germline gene is not matched at one end of the junction; a read error may be the cause. The J gene is TRBJ1-6, the V gene TRBV7-9; D uncertain. There are 15 residues in the CDR3. Per the germline V gene, CDR1 is SEHNR and CDR2 is FQNEAQ (reference sequence). Here the CDR3 reads CSSSLRSSYNSPLHF. The CDR3 bases are TGTTCCAGCAGCTTAAGGAGCTCCTATAATTCACCCCTCCACTTT.

The gene calls are TRBV7-9 and TRBJ1-2; no clear D. Trimming cost V 4 bases and J 2 bases, with 8 bases left between them. Germline-derived CDR1 and CDR2 are SEHNR and FQNEAQ (reference sequence). This CDR3 is 13 amino acids long. The chain's CDR3 is CASSWTGNYGYTF. In DNA, the CDR3 is TGTGCCAGCAGCTGGACGGGGAACTATGGCTACACCTTC.

The gene calls are TRBV5-4 and TRBJ1-1, with unresolved D. Germline V gene sequence: CDR1 SGHNT, CDR2 YYREEE (reference sequence). Trimming shortened V by 4 bases and J by 5 bases, and 15 bases separated the two germline ends. CDR3 size: 14 residues. In DNA form, the CDR3 reads TGTGCCAGCAGCCTTGGAGGGCGGGAAACTGAAGCTTTCTTT. Encoded protein: CASSLGGRETEAFF.

V and J are TRBV5-6 and TRBJ2-7, with TRBD1 as a possible D gene (6 bases). CDR1 SGHDT and CDR2 YYEEEE come from the germline V gene. The CDR3 runs 13 residues. V was pared by 4 bases and J by 0 bases, with 8 bases between. CDR3 nucleotide sequence: TGTGCCAGCAGCCGGGACACCTCCTACGAGCAGTACTTC. This codes for CASSRDTSYEQYF. Full variable domain (remainder filled in from reference TRBV5-6 and TRBJ2-7): DAGVTQSPTHLIKTRGQQVTLRCSPKSGHDTVSWYQQALGQGPQFIFQYYEEEERQRGNFPDRFSGHQFPNYSSELNVNALLLGDSALYLCASSRDTSYEQYFGPGTRLTVT.

This clone showed up just a few times. The V gene is TRBV30, the J gene TRBJ2-5; tentatively, D is TRBD1 (6 bases). This CDR3 contains 13 residues. Deletions cut 1 base from V and 1 base from J, with 7 bases between. Germline V gives CDR1 GTSNPN, CDR2 SVGIG (reference sequence). In DNA, the CDR3 is TGTGCCTGGAGTGAAGGGGGCCAAGAGACCCAGTACTTC. It yields the protein CAWSEGGQETQYF.

V and J are TRBV2 and TRBJ2-3, with 9 bases lining up with TRBD2. The CDR3 runs 15 residues. Losses at the gene ends were 8 bases for V and 2 bases for J; bases not matched to a gene: 8. CDR1 and CDR2 (germline): SNHLY, FYNNEI. The CDR3 sequence: CASLASGIPTDTQYF. The CDR3 DNA sequence: TGTGCCAGCCTGGCTAGCGGGATACCCACAGATACGCAGTATTTT. Drawing the rest from reference TRBV2 and TRBJ2-3, the complete variable domain is EPEVTQTPSHQVTQMGQEVILRCVPISNHLYFYWYRQILGQKVEFLVSFYNNEISEKSEIFDDQFSVERPDGSNFTLKIRSTKLEDSAMYFCASLASGIPTDTQYFGPGTRLTVL.

The chain has TRBV21-1 and TRBJ2-3; the table's D call, TRBD1, has no DNA check behind it. TRBV21-1 is a listed pseudogene. The CDR3 spans 15 residues. CDR3 DNA sequence: TGTGCCAGCAAGACGGACAGGGTTAGCACAGATACGCAGTATTTT. Encoded protein: CASKTDRVSTDTQYF.

In regard to this clone: Mismatch with germline at one junction end may stem from a read error. This chain connects TRBV7-9 to TRBJ2-7, with 9 bases aligning to TRBD2. The germline V gene has CDR1 SEHNR and CDR2 FQNEAQ (reference sequence). This CDR3 region has 15 residues. CDR3 region: CSSSRVGTSSYEQYF. CDR3 DNA: TGTTCCAGCAGCCGAGTTGGGACTAGCTCATACGAGCAGTACTTC. Full variable domain (rest looked up from reference TRBV7-9 and TRBJ2-7): DTGVSQNPRHKITKRGQNVTFRCDPISEHNRLYWYRQTLGQGPEFLTYFQNEAQLEKSRLLSDRFSAERPKGSFSTLEIQRTEQGDSAMYLCSSSRVGTSSYEQYFGPGTRLTVT.